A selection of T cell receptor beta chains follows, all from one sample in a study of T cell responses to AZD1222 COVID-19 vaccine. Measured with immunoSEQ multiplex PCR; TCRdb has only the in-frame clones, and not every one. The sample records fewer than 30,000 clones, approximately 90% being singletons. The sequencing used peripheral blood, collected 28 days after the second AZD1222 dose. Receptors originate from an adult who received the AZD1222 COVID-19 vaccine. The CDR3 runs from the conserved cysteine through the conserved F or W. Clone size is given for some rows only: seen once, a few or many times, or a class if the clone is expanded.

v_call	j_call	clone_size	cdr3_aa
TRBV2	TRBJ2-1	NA	CASSPYGQGGDEQFF
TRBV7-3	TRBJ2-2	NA	CASSSGLNGELFF
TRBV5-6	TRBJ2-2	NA	CASSLWRTSSGELFF
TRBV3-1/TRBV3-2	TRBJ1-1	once	CASRRTEVAEAFF
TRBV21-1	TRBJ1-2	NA	CASSKGARGVSGYTF
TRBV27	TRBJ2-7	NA	CASSPDSRSLYEQYF
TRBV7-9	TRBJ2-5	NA	CASSLGLAGLETQYF
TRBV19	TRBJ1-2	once	CASSIEDYGYTF
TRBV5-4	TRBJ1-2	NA	CASSLGGANYGYTF
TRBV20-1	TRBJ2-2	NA	CSASAAGTTTGELFF
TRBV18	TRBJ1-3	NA	CASSPRVGRFSGNTIYF
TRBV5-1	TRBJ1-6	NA	CASSLDSGRGSPLHF
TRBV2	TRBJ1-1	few	CASGGGREAFF
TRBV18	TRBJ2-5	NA	CASSPPTGQETQYF
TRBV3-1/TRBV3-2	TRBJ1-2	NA	CASSQPTGLFGYTF
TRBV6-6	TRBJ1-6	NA	CASSYLTGYNSPLHF
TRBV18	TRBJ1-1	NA	CASSRTGDTEAFF
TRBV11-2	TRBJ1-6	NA	CASSSGWSPLHF
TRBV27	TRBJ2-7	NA	CASSQMGGGAFEQYF
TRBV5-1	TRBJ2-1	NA	CASSLGSGNEQFF
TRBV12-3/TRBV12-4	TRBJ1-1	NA	CASSLLAETEAFF
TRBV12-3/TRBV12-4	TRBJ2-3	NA	CASSFALTDTQYF
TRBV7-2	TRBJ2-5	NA	CASSLYSPGQETQYF
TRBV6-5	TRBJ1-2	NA	CASSRGQGYGYTF
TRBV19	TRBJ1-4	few	CASSPGLRTEKLFF
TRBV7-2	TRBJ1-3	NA	CASSNAGGPGNTIYF
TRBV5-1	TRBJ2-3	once	CASSLVQGPHDTQYF
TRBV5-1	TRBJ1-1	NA	CASSLGGTGSEAFF